Listed below are T cell receptor beta chains from one sample, sequenced in a study of blood T cell repertoires in COVID-19. Data came from immunoSEQ multiplex PCR; TCRdb stores just in-frame clones and leaves some out. The sample has 200,000 to 300,000 clones, around 90% seen once; the top ten hold about 3%. The sequencing sample was made of peripheral blood. These receptor sequences come from a man between 18 and 29 years old with active or convalescent COVID-19. Each CDR3 is given with its conserved first and last residue. D genes are given only for firm matches. Part of the rows lack a size; the others show once, few, many or a class for expanded clones.

j_call	clone_size	d_call	v_call	cdr3_aa	cdr3_nt
TRBJ2-3	-	TRBD2	TRBV5-4	CASSPPRAGGQGTDTQYF	TGTGCCAGCAGCCCCCCTAGAGCGGGGGGGCAGGGTACAGATACGCAGTATTTT
TRBJ2-1	-	-	TRBV9	CASSLRASSYNEQFF	TGTGCCAGCAGCTTGAGGGCCAGCTCCTACAATGAGCAGTTCTTC
TRBJ2-7	-	TRBD1	TRBV15	CATSGGQGDNEQYF	TGTGCCACCAGCGGGGGACAGGGGGACAACGAGCAGTACTTC
TRBJ1-1	-	-	TRBV18	CASSPKTVNTEAFF	TGTGCCAGCTCACCCAAAACAGTGAACACTGAAGCTTTCTTT
TRBJ2-5	-	-	TRBV29-1	CSVVPSQETQYF	TGCAGCGTTGTCCCCAGCCAAGAGACCCAGTACTTC
TRBJ2-7	-	TRBD2	TRBV9	CASSVDEGTSGYEQYF	TGTGCCAGCAGCGTAGATGAGGGGACTAGCGGCTACGAGCAGTACTTC
TRBJ1-1	-	-	TRBV4-3	CASSQVTGLEAFF	TGCGCCAGCAGCCAAGTAACAGGATTGGAAGCTTTCTTT
TRBJ2-3	once	-	TRBV11-2	CASSPAGGRTDTQYF	TGTGCCAGCAGCCCGGCTGGAGGGAGAACAGATACGCAGTATTTT
TRBJ2-7	-	-	TRBV6-2/TRBV6-3	CASSYESVRAYEQYF	TGTGCCAGTAGTTACGAGAGTGTTCGAGCCTACGAGCAGTACTTC
TRBJ1-4	-	TRBD1	TRBV9	CASSVGTGNEKLFF	TGTGCCAGCAGCGTAGGGACAGGGAATGAAAAACTGTTTTTT
TRBJ2-1	-	TRBD2	TRBV28	CASSSAGDNNEQFF	TGTGCCAGCAGTTCAGCGGGAGACAACAATGAGCAGTTCTTC
TRBJ2-4	-	-	TRBV5-1	CASSLESGDNQYF	TGCGCCAGCAGCTTGGAATCAGGGGATAATCAGTACTTC
TRBJ2-1	-	TRBD1	TRBV24-1	CATSDLRGQGSYNEQFF	TGTGCCACCAGTGATTTGCGGGGACAGGGCTCCTACAATGAGCAGTTCTTC
TRBJ2-5	-	TRBD1	TRBV6-6	CASSWTGRETQYF	TGTGCCAGCAGTTGGACAGGGCGGGAGACCCAGTACTTC
TRBJ2-7	-	TRBD2	TRBV28	CASINEGGRIYEQYF	TGTGCCAGCATCAACGAGGGCGGGAGGATCTACGAGCAGTACTTC
TRBJ1-1	-	-	TRBV29-1	CSVNQGTTEAFF	TGCAGCGTTAATCAGGGGACGACTGAAGCTTTCTTT
TRBJ2-5	-	-	TRBV3-1/TRBV3-2	CASSQRLEETQYF	TGTGCCAGCAGCCAGCGGCTAGAAGAGACCCAGTACTTC
TRBJ2-5	-	TRBD1	TRBV27	CASRSTYPGQGFLETQYF	TGTGCCAGCAGATCCACCTATCCGGGACAGGGATTCCTAGAGACCCAGTACTTC
TRBJ2-7	-	TRBD2	TRBV4-3	CASSPSTSGGYEQYF	TGCGCCAGCAGCCCCTCAACTAGCGGGGGCTACGAGCAGTACTTC
TRBJ1-1	-	-	TRBV14	CASSQRVMNTEAFF	TGTGCCAGCAGCCAACGGGTCATGAACACTGAAGCTTTCTTT
TRBJ1-4	-	TRBD1	TRBV28	CASSLRDRSTNEKLFF	TGTGCCAGCAGTCTCCGGGACAGATCAACTAATGAAAAACTGTTTTTT